This T cell receptor (beta chain) was obtained from a study of identifying expanded T cells in peripheral blood. As concerns this clone: The antigen remains undetermined.

Only in-frame clones appear in the TCRdb table, and some are missing; sequencing was by immunoSEQ multiplex PCR. The table shows approximately 140,000 clones, with less than 90% occurring only once. The CDR3 has 15 amino acids. The germline V gene encodes CDR1 MNHEY and CDR2 SVGAGI. V dropped 0 bases and J dropped 5 bases, with 10 bases sitting between them. No infections or other immune events were documented during collection. General observations from the study: Variance in clone template counts between approximately 2-week samples significantly increased with total template count across all healthy donors.

The chain uses TRBV6-5 and TRBJ1-4; a possible D gene is TRBD1 (6 bases). The receptor was isolated from a person between 18 and 75 years old in good health. The sequenced material came from blood. The CDR3 DNA reads TGTGCCAGCAGTTACTCGAGGGGGTGGAATGAAAAACTGTTTTTT. Its translation: CASSYSRGWNEKLFF.